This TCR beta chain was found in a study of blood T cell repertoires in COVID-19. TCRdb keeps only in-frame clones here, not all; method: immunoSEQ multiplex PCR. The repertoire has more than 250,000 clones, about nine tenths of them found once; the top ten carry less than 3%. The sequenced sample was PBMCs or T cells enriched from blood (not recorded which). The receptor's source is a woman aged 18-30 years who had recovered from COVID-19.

The CDR3 reads CASRRLPNTGELFF. The CDR3, as DNA: TGTGCCAGCAGGCGACTCCCGAACACCGGGGAGCTGTTTTTT. The chain combines TRBV6-5 with TRBJ2-2; D remains unclear. Germline values: CDR1 MNHEY, CDR2 SVGAGI. This CDR3 has 14 residues. V dropped 6 bases and J dropped 0 bases, with 8 bases sitting between them.